A single sample is the source of the 2 T cell receptor beta chains below, sequenced in a study of blood T cell repertoires in COVID-19. Clones were read by immunoSEQ multiplex PCR, and TCRdb kept only the in-frame ones, dropping some. Seen here are some 380,000 clones, 81% observed once, and the top ten hold 0.85% to 1.3%. The sequencing sample was made of peripheral blood. These receptors were collected from a human donor with acute or convalescent COVID-19. The donor label of this sample is uncertain.

This chain connects TRBV21-1 to TRBJ2-1; TRBD2 was called by the table and not checked on the DNA. TRBV21-1 is recorded as a pseudogene. There are 15 residues in the CDR3. The CDR3 DNA follows: TGTGCCAGCAGCAGAGTCTTAAGCTCCTACAATGAGCAGTTCTTC. Amino acid sequence: CASSRVLSSYNEQFF.

This sequence joins TRBV3-1 (or the pseudogene TRBV3-2) and TRBJ1-1; D possibly corresponds to TRBD1 (6 bases). CDR1 and CDR2 (germline): LGHDT, YNNKEL (reference sequence). Trimming took off 2 bases at V and 4 bases at J, with 11 bases between the two ends. The CDR3 contains 14 residues. The CDR3 region is CASSQLTGITEAFF. CDR3 nucleotide sequence: TGTGCCAGCAGCCAACTAACAGGGATCACTGAAGCTTTCTTT.